The 27 T cell receptor beta chains listed next were all sequenced from one sample in a study of cytomegalovirus exposure and HLA in healthy donors. It was with 60 Vbeta and 13 Jbeta primers that the PCR ran. Method: immunoSEQ multiplex PCR; TCRdb's copy keeps in-frame clones and lacks some. This table holds over 150,000 clones, roughly 80% found once. Source material: PBMCs. These receptors all come from a human donor in good health.

The chain joins TRBV6-1 to TRBJ2-7; maybe TRBD2 (5 bases). CDR1 is MNHNS and CDR2 is SASEGT in the germline V gene. Trimming took off 3 bases at V and 2 bases at J, with 14 bases between the two ends. This CDR3 contains 15 residues. For the CDR3, the DNA is TGTGCCAGCAGTGACGGGATTATGGAGACCTACGAGCAGTACTTC. It codes for CASSDGIMETYEQYF.

V is TRBV7-9 and J is TRBJ2-1; D uncertain. The germline gives CDR1 SEHNR, CDR2 FQNEAQ (reference sequence). V lost 5 bases, J lost 9 bases, and 14 bases lay in between. This CDR3 is built from 13 residues. CDR3 region: CASSPDTVGEQFF. CDR3 sequence (DNA): TGTGCCAGCAGCCCTGACACCGTGGGTGAGCAGTTCTTC.

This chain links TRBV7-8 with TRBJ2-2; 8 bases line up with TRBD2. From germline, CDR1 is SGHVS and CDR2 FQNEAQ. The CDR3 has 15 residues. V was clipped by 3 bases and J by 4 bases; unmatched bases: 4. CDR3 nucleotide sequence: TGTGCCAGCAGCTTCCTGGCGGGGGGCACCGGGGAGCTGTTTTTT. Its protein is CASSFLAGGTGELFF.

The chain couples TRBV15 to TRBJ2-3; TRBD1 aligns across 7 bases. Germline loops: CDR1 LNHNV, CDR2 YYDKDF (reference sequence). The CDR3 consists of 16 residues. V shed 5 bases and J 0 bases; nucleotides not matched to a gene: 8. The CDR3 bases are TGTGCCACCAGCGGCCAGGGGGTCTCTAGCACAGATACGCAGTATTTT. It yields the protein CATSGQGVSSTDTQYF.

The rearrangement links TRBV5-1 to TRBJ2-3; 10 bases fit TRBD2. This CDR3 is 16 amino acids long. The ends lost 4 bases at V and 6 bases at J; junction bases unmatched: 11. Germline CDR1 and CDR2: SGHRS and YFSETQ. The CDR3 here is CASSGGLAETTDTQYF. The CDR3 DNA is TGCGCCAGCAGCGGCGGACTAGCGGAAACCACCGATACGCAGTATTTT.

This sequence joins TRBV6-5 and TRBJ1-4; 8 bases line up with TRBD1. CDR1 is MNHEY, CDR2 SVGAGI, per germline. V was pared by 0 bases and J by 9 bases, with 3 bases of the junction left unmatched. This CDR3 spans 14 amino acids. DNA for the CDR3: TGTGCCAGCAGTTACTCGACAGGGGAAAAAAAACTGTTTTTT. Its translation: CASSYSTGEKKLFF.

The J gene is TRBJ1-2, the V gene TRBV25-1; D is unresolved. Trimming removed 1 base from V and 8 bases from J, with 14 bases in between. The germline gives CDR1 MGHDK, CDR2 SYGVNS. There are 14 residues in the CDR3. Here the CDR3 reads CASSESNLPEGYTF. DNA for the CDR3: TGTGCCAGCAGTGAATCGAACCTACCGGAGGGCTACACCTTC.

J is TRBJ2-3 and V is TRBV5-1; 8 bases fit TRBD2. CDR1 is SGHRS, CDR2 YFSETQ, per germline. CDR3 length equals 15 residues. V trimming: 2 bases; J trimming: 3 bases; junction bases outside the gene matches: 5. In DNA, the CDR3 is TGCGCCAGCAGCTTTAACGGGGGGGCGACAGATACGCAGTATTTT. The encoded protein is CASSFNGGATDTQYF. Supplemented by reference TRBV5-1 and TRBJ2-3, the full variable domain reads KAGVTQTPRYLIKTRGQQVTLSCSPISGHRSVSWYQQTPGQGLQFLFEYFSETQRNKGNFPGRFSGRQFSNSRSEMNVSTLELGDSALYLCASSFNGGATDTQYFGPGTRLTVL.

The chain is built from TRBV15 and TRBJ1-5, with D possibly matching TRBD1 (5 bases). V was trimmed by 6 bases and J by 1 base, leaving 16 bases between them. The V gene's germline CDR1 is LNHNV and CDR2 YYDKDF (reference sequence). The CDR3 loop spans 16 amino acids. DNA for the CDR3: TGTGCCACCAGTCGGGAGGGGCTCAGGAGCAATCAGCCCCAGCATTTT. Translating gives CATSREGLRSNQPQHF.

This clone was detected a few times. The chain combines TRBV11-3 with TRBJ2-7, with D perhaps TRBD1 (6 bases). V was shortened by 9 bases and J by 2 bases, with 8 bases between the two germline ends. The CDR3 is made up of 11 amino acids. The germline V gene encodes CDR1 SGHNT and CDR2 YENEEA. The CDR3 region has the DNA TGTGCCAGTAAGGGGGCCTACGAGCAGTACTTC. Translation: CASKGAYEQYF.

The J gene is TRBJ1-2, the V gene TRBV25-1; 7 bases match TRBD1. The CDR3 loop spans 13 amino acids. Germline V lookup: CDR1 MGHDK, CDR2 SYGVNS. J was trimmed by 4 bases and V by 5 bases; bases with no gene match: 4. CDR3 sequence: CASSFRDSYGYTF. CDR3 in DNA: TGTGCCAGCAGTTTCCGGGACAGCTATGGCTACACCTTC.

V gene TRBV7-6 combines with J gene TRBJ1-5; 7 bases line up with TRBD1. This CDR3 spans 14 amino acids. V was clipped by 5 bases and J by 4 bases; unmatched bases: 5. CDR1 and CDR2 (germline): SGHVS, FNYEAQ. CDR3 coding DNA: TGTGCCAGCAGCCCGGGGACAGCGAATCAGCCCCAGCATTTT. It translates to CASSPGTANQPQHF.

The chain couples TRBV7-2 to TRBJ2-3, with 11 positions matching TRBD2. In germline, CDR1 is SGHTA, CDR2 FQGNSA. CDR3 length: 17 residues. V shed 5 bases, J shed 3 bases, and the junction held 10 bases outside the gene matches. The CDR3 is CASSPRPSGGTTDTQYF. The CDR3 nucleotides read TGTGCCAGCAGCCCGAGGCCTAGCGGGGGGACGACAGATACGCAGTATTTT.

In this sample, this clone turned up once. The chain employs TRBV4-1 and TRBJ2-3; tentative D call: TRBD1 (6 bases). The V end lost 1 base, the J end lost 3 bases, and 14 bases lay between the germline ends. The CDR3 runs 16 residues. Germline-derived CDR1 and CDR2 are MGHRA and YSYEKL. The CDR3 bases are TGCGCCAGCAGCCAAGTGGGAAGACAGGTAACAGATACGCAGTATTTT. This sequence encodes CASSQVGRQVTDTQYF.

The chain carries TRBV5-6 and TRBJ1-3, with D maybe TRBD1 (6 bases). V gave up 2 bases and J gave up 0 bases, with 6 bases separating them. This CDR3 has 14 amino acids. CDR1 is SGHDT and CDR2 is YYEEEE in the germline V gene. CDR3 sequence reads: CASSLGGSGNTIYF. The CDR3, as DNA: TGTGCCAGCAGCTTAGGGGGCTCTGGAAACACCATATATTTT. Filled out from reference TRBV5-6 and TRBJ1-3, the complete variable domain reads DAGVTQSPTHLIKTRGQQVTLRCSPKSGHDTVSWYQQALGQGPQFIFQYYEEEERQRGNFPDRFSGHQFPNYSSELNVNALLLGDSALYLCASSLGGSGNTIYFGEGSWLTVV.

The gene calls are TRBV25-1 and TRBJ1-5; 7 nucleotides match TRBD1. Per the germline V gene, CDR1 is MGHDK and CDR2 is SYGVNS. J gave up 0 bases and V 4 bases, and 9 bases lay outside the gene matches. This CDR3 comprises 17 residues. CDR3 nucleotide sequence: TGTGCCAGCAGTGCTTGGGGGACAGAGGATAGCAATCAGCCCCAGCATTTT. Translation gives CASSAWGTEDSNQPQHF.

The sample holds a few counts of this clone. J is TRBJ1-4 and V is TRBV5-6, with 7 bases matching TRBD1. Germline assignment: CDR1 SGHDT and CDR2 YYEEEE. Trimming removed 4 bases from V and 12 bases from J; junction bases left unmatched: 6. The CDR3 has 12 amino acids. CDR3 sequence: CASSRDRVELFF. CDR3 coding DNA: TGTGCCAGCAGCCGAGACAGGGTTGAACTGTTTTTT.

This rearrangement joins TRBV4-3 to TRBJ2-7; 8 bases agree with TRBD2. The CDR3 totals 16 residues. Germline V lookup: CDR1 LGHNA, CDR2 YSLEER. Germline trimming cut 4 bases from V and 2 bases from J; bases unmatched to any gene: 10. CDR3 loop: CASSLSEAGVAYEQYF. In nucleotides, the CDR3 is TGCGCCAGCAGCCTCTCCGAAGCGGGGGTGGCCTACGAGCAGTACTTC.

V gene TRBV5-6 combines with J gene TRBJ1-1; 7 bases match TRBD1. Trimming took 4 bases from V and 0 from J; bases not matched to a gene: 6. CDR3 size: 15 residues. CDR1 SGHDT and CDR2 YYEEEE come from the germline V gene. CDR3 region: CASSQLRGMNTEAFF. As DNA, the CDR3 is TGTGCCAGCAGCCAACTCAGGGGGATGAACACTGAAGCTTTCTTT.

The genes are TRBV27 and TRBJ2-2; 12 bases align to TRBD2. The germline V gene has CDR1 MNHEY and CDR2 SMNVEV (reference sequence). This CDR3 comprises 19 residues. Unmatched junction bases numbered 7, after V lost 2 bases and J lost 0 bases. The CDR3 region is CASSLTQTSGGTNTGELFF. CDR3 bases: TGTGCCAGCAGTTTAACCCAGACTAGCGGGGGAACGAACACCGGGGAGCTGTTTTTT.

V usage is TRBV19 and J usage is TRBJ2-1, with 7 bases aligning to TRBD2. V shed 4 bases and J 3 bases; nucleotides not matched to a gene: 3. The CDR3 loop spans 14 amino acids. Per germline, CDR1 LNHDA and CDR2 SQIVND (reference sequence). CDR3 region: CASSTGGDYNEQFF. CDR3 coding DNA: TGTGCCAGTAGTACGGGGGGAGACTACAATGAGCAGTTCTTC.

This sequence joins TRBV7-2 and TRBJ1-5; possible D gene TRBD1, 6 bases. The CDR3 has 14 residues. Per germline, CDR1 SGHTA and CDR2 FQGNSA. V lost 2 bases to trimming and J lost 3 bases, with 8 bases between them. Here the CDR3 DNA reads TGTGCCAGCAGCTTACAGGGGACCAATCAGCCCCAGCATTTT. It codes for CASSLQGTNQPQHF.

The chain employs TRBV7-9 and TRBJ2-7; 7 positions agree with TRBD1. The V gene's germline CDR1 is SEHNR and CDR2 FQNEAQ (reference sequence). The V segment lost 3 bases and the J segment 3 bases; nucleotides outside the gene matches: 5. The CDR3 has 14 amino acids. The CDR3 nucleotides read TGTGCCAGCAGCTTCCGGGACAGAGACTACGAGCAGTACTTC. Protein: CASSFRDRDYEQYF.

In this sample, this clone turned up once. The V call is TRBV6-6, the J call TRBJ2-7; no clear D. Germline V gives CDR1 MNHNY, CDR2 SVGAGI (reference sequence). This CDR3 is built from 14 residues. The germline V and J ends were trimmed by 0 bases and 3 bases, with 9 bases remaining between them. This chain's CDR3 is CASSYSGQIYEQYF. Here the CDR3 DNA reads TGTGCCAGCAGTTACTCTGGCCAGATCTACGAGCAGTACTTC.

The sample holds one count of this clone. The V gene is TRBV18, the J gene TRBJ1-4; 10 nucleotides agree with TRBD1. This CDR3 has 14 amino acids. The germline V gene has CDR1 KGHSH and CDR2 LQKENI. J lost 7 bases, V lost 6 bases, and 5 bases had no gene match. As DNA, the CDR3 is TGTGCCAGCTCCGCCGGGACAGGGGTTGAAAAACTGTTTTTT. This encodes CASSAGTGVEKLFF.

V is TRBV25-1 and J is TRBJ2-3; tentative D call: TRBD2 (6 bases). With 2 bases removed from V and 3 bases from J, the gap between germline ends came to 12 bases. The CDR3 contains 15 residues. From germline, CDR1 is MGHDK and CDR2 SYGVNS. CDR3 coding DNA: TGTGCCAGCAGTGAAAACGGGGGAATGACAGATACGCAGTATTTT. Translated, it gives CASSENGGMTDTQYF.

Note on this clone: Its ends do not fully match the called genes, so a read error is possible. The chain links TRBV5-6 to TRBJ2-7; TRBD1 agrees at 11 bases. This CDR3 comprises 12 residues. The V gene's germline CDR1 is SGHDT and CDR2 YYEEEE. CDR3 bases: TGTGCCAGCAGCCCAGAGGGACAGGGGGATATCTTC. Its protein is CASSPEGQGDIF.